These 16 T cell receptor beta chains came from one sample sequenced in a study of T-cell reconstitution after alpha-beta-depleted transplantation in children. Unique molecular identifiers were built into the TCRbeta library. TCRdb reprocessed the PCR reads via MiXCR and lists one record per CDR3 protein. The sample yields about 500,000 distinct CDR3 sequences, about 30% seen once. Sample: PBMCs from the stem cell graft donor, taken from the stem cell graft. The receptors shown here come from a human donor who donated a stem cell graft to a child with aplastic anemia.

This clonotype was seen more than once but under ten times. The rearrangement uses TRBV12-3 or TRBV12-4 and TRBJ1-5, with a weak D call TRBD1 (5 bases). Trimming pared 0 bases from V and 2 bases from J, leaving 8 bases between. The CDR3 spans 15 residues. The CDR3 nucleotides are TGTGCCAGCAGTTTAGCGGGGGTTGGCAATCAGCCCCAGCATTTT. This encodes CASSLAGVGNQPQHF.

The chain links TRBV1 to TRBJ1-2. TRBV1 is an annotated pseudogene. This CDR3 region has 16 residues. CDR3 sequence reads: CTSSQDIVPSNYGYTF. CDR3 nucleotide sequence: TGCACCAGCAGCCAAGATATAGTTCCCTCTAACTATGGCTACACCTTC.

The chain recombines TRBV29-1 with TRBJ2-2; no reliable D call. Trimming pared 7 bases from V and 3 bases from J, leaving 9 bases between. The CDR3 spans 12 residues. CDR1 is SQVTM, CDR2 ANQGSEA, per germline. CDR3 sequence (DNA): TGCAGCGCCGAGAGCGACACCGGGGAGCTGTTTTTT. Its translation is CSAESDTGELFF.

This clonotype was counted only a few times. The chain carries TRBV5-6 and TRBJ2-1, with TRBD2 matching over 13 bases. Germline CDR1 is SGHDT and CDR2 is YYEEEE. V gave up 4 bases and J gave up 8 bases; unmatched junction bases: 6. This CDR3 comprises 15 residues. DNA of the CDR3: TGTGCCAGCAGCCCGGGGGGACTAGCGGGATATGAGCAGTTCTTC. Its protein product is CASSPGGLAGYEQFF.

The table lists this clonotype with a few counts. The rearrangement joins TRBV12-3 or TRBV12-4 to TRBJ2-5, with 9 bases fitting TRBD2. The length of the CDR3 is 16 residues. The ends lost 6 bases at V and 5 bases at J; junction bases unmatched: 13. CDR3 protein: CASSYSGSGIYETQYF. DNA for the CDR3: TGTGCCAGCAGCTATAGCGGGAGCGGTATCTACGAGACCCAGTACTTC.

This clonotype appeared a few times. The chain links TRBV5-6 to TRBJ1-1, with 8 bases that match TRBD1. The trim removed 4 bases at V and 1 base at J, leaving 12 bases unmatched. Germline V gene data show CDR1 as SGHDT and CDR2 as YYEEEE. This CDR3 contains 17 residues. The CDR3 nucleotides read TGTGCCAGCAGCCCGGGGACAGGCAAAGTTTGGAACACTGAAGCTTTCTTT. Its translation is CASSPGTGKVWNTEAFF.

The chain combines TRBV19 with TRBJ1-1; D gene unclear. CDR3 length equals 14 residues. Deletions cut 5 bases from V and 6 bases from J, with 16 bases between. The germline V gene has CDR1 LNHDA and CDR2 SQIVND (reference sequence). The CDR3 reads CASSDLGSAAEAFF. The CDR3 region has the DNA TGTGCCAGTAGTGATTTGGGGTCCGCGGCTGAAGCTTTCTTT.

The chain couples TRBV25-1 to TRBJ2-2; the D call may be TRBD1 or TRBD2 (5 bases each). Trimming removed 3 bases at V and 1 base at J, with 6 bases between. The CDR3 covers 14 residues. Germline V gene data show CDR1 as MGHDK and CDR2 as SYGVNS. The chain's CDR3 is CASSERGNTGELFF. CDR3 nucleotide sequence: TGTGCCAGCAGTGAGAGGGGGAACACCGGGGAGCTGTTTTTT.

The V and J genes are TRBV7-9 and TRBJ1-1; D is unresolved. The V gene's germline CDR1 is SEHNR and CDR2 FQNEAQ (reference sequence). Trimming cost V 0 bases and J 1 base, with 12 bases left between them. The CDR3 is 16 amino acids. CDR3 sequence: CASSLALGNSNTEAFF. In DNA, the CDR3 is TGTGCCAGCAGCTTAGCGCTGGGAAACTCGAACACTGAAGCTTTCTTT. Full variable domain (remainder filled in from reference TRBV7-9 and TRBJ1-1): DTGVSQNPRHKITKRGQNVTFRCDPISEHNRLYWYRQTLGQGPEFLTYFQNEAQLEKSRLLSDRFSAERPKGSFSTLEIQRTEQGDSAMYLCASSLALGNSNTEAFFGQGTRLTVV.

This clonotype showed up just a few times. The chain couples TRBV30 to TRBJ1-4; D is ambiguous. The CDR3 is 12 amino acids. Germline lookup yields CDR1 GTSNPN and CDR2 SVGIG (reference sequence). The V end lost 2 bases, the J end lost 8 bases, and 9 bases lay between the germline ends. The CDR3 DNA reads as TGTGCCTGGAGTCGGGAATCCGAAAAACTGTTTTTT. It codes for CAWSRESEKLFF. The whole variable domain, filled in from reference TRBV30 and TRBJ1-4, reads SQTIHQWPATLVQPVGSPLSLECTVEGTSNPNLYWYRQAAGRGLQLLFYSVGIGQISSEVPQNLSASRPQDRQFILSSKKLLLSDSGFYLCAWSRESEKLFFGSGTQLSVL.

This clonotype was counted only a few times. The chain couples TRBV27 to TRBJ2-2; D remains unclear. Germline V gene lookup returns CDR1 MNHEY and CDR2 SMNVEV (reference sequence). The V end lost 2 bases, the J end lost 4 bases, and 11 bases lay between the germline ends. The CDR3 length is 15 residues. The CDR3 region has the DNA TGTGCCAGCAGTTTAAGATCCCTGGCCACCGGGGAGCTGTTTTTT. Amino acid sequence: CASSLRSLATGELFF.

A few counts support this clonotype. The gene calls are TRBV5-1 and TRBJ2-1, with a weak D call TRBD1 (5 bases). Germline CDR1 reads SGHRS; CDR2 reads YFSETQ. The CDR3 has 16 amino acids. The V end was cut by 2 bases, the J end by 0 bases, with 12 bases between. The CDR3 reads CASSFQQVSSYNEQFF. In DNA, the CDR3 is TGCGCCAGCAGCTTCCAACAGGTTAGCTCCTACAATGAGCAGTTCTTC.

The chain recombines TRBV20-1 with TRBJ2-1; 10 nucleotides line up with TRBD2. Germline values: CDR1 DFQATT, CDR2 SNEGSKA (reference sequence). The CDR3 contains 14 residues. V dropped 5 bases and J dropped 7; count of bases not matched to a gene: 8. CDR3 DNA: TGCAGTGCTGGAACTAGCGGGATGTTGAATGAGCAGTTCTTC. This gives the protein CSAGTSGMLNEQFF.

This clonotype appeared a few times. The V call is TRBV15, the J call TRBJ1-1, with D possibly being TRBD1 (6 bases). Germline V lookup: CDR1 LNHNV, CDR2 YYDKDF (reference sequence). V was cut by 0 bases and J by 3 bases, with 17 bases left in between. CDR3 size: 17 residues. The CDR3 DNA sequence: TGTGCCACCAGCAGAGAAACATTCGGCAGGGGCTACACTGAAGCTTTCTTT. Translated: CATSRETFGRGYTEAFF.

This clonotype showed up just a few times. The chain joins TRBV6-6 to TRBJ1-5, with a weak D call TRBD1 (5 bases). The germline V gene has CDR1 MNHNY and CDR2 SVGAGI (reference sequence). V gave up 6 bases and J gave up 9 bases, with 15 bases separating them. The CDR3 totals 13 residues. The CDR3 loop is CASRGPGDGPQHF. CDR3 in DNA: TGTGCCAGCAGGGGACCTGGGGACGGGCCCCAGCATTTT.

The CDR3: CASSQPGAVAEAFF. Here the CDR3 DNA reads TGCGCCAGCAGCCAACCAGGGGCGGTAGCTGAAGCTTTCTTT. V gene TRBV4-1 combines with J gene TRBJ1-1, with D tentatively TRBD1 (6 bases). CDR1 and CDR2 (germline): MGHRA, YSYEKL. The CDR3 sequence is 14 residues long. Trimming shortened V by 2 bases and J by 6 bases, and 13 bases separated the two germline ends.